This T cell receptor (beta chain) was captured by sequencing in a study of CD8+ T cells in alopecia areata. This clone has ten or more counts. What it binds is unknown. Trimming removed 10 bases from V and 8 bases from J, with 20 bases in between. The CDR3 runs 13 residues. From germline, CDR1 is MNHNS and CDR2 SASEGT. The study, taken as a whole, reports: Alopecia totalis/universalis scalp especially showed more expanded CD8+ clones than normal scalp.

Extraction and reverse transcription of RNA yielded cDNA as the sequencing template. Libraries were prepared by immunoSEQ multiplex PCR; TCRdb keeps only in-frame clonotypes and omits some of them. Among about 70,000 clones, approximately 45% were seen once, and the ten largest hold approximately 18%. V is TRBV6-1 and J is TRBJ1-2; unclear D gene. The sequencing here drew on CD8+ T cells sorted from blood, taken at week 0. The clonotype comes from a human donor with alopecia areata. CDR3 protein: CANRRDGPPGYTF. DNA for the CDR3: TGTGCCAATCGCCGGGATGGGCCCCCGGGCTACACCTTC.